A selection of T cell receptor beta chains follows, all from one sample in a study of shared clonotypes between healthy human individuals. Generated by immunoSEQ multiplex PCR, the TCRdb table keeps only in-frame clones and is missing some. The sample has 1 million to 1.3 million clones, around 82% seen once. What was sequenced was memory CD4+ T cells from PBMCs. All receptors derive from a man younger than 30 in good health. Some clones in this sample may be carry-over from other donors' samples. The CDR3 runs from the conserved cysteine through the conserved F or W.

v_call	j_call	cdr3_aa
TRBV2	TRBJ2-2	CASSDHLGTWELFF
TRBV28	TRBJ2-1	CASSTSGAPSYNEQFF
TRBV18	TRBJ2-1	CASSPPGLAGRNEQFF
TRBV30	TRBJ2-5	CAWSRDRGETQYF
TRBV18	TRBJ2-3	CASSLPGGTDTQYF
TRBV5-1	TRBJ1-2	CASSLLAGGLGYGYTF
TRBV5-1	TRBJ2-2	CASGTETNTGELFF
TRBV29-1	TRBJ2-3	CSARSPGQGANTDTQYF
TRBV7-2	TRBJ2-3	CASSPGASVPTQYF
TRBV7-2	TRBJ2-7	CASSLEAGAYEQYF